This T cell receptor (beta chain) was sequenced during a study of blood T cell repertoires in COVID-19. In the study's own analysis: Cell counts per sample came from amplifying reference gene primers. TCRdb's table, derived via immunoSEQ multiplex PCR, lists solely in-frame clones and lacks some. For V, J and clone size, that table is used; D and trimming come from the DNA. The sample includes some 28,000 clones, 80% to 90% of them seen just once. From germline, CDR1 is MGHRA and CDR2 YSYEKL. V lost 1 base, J lost 5 bases, and 7 bases stayed unmatched. The CDR3 contains 16 residues. This clone has just a few counts.

The sequenced sample was peripheral blood. The source is a man aged 60-69 years with acute or convalescent COVID-19. The chain links TRBV4-1 to TRBJ2-2; 7 nucleotides agree with TRBD2. In DNA, the CDR3 is TGCGCCAGCAGCCAAGGGAATAGCGGGCGTACCGGGGAGCTGTTTTTT. Residues: CASSQGNSGRTGELFF.